These 25 T cell receptor beta chains share one sample of origin, sequenced in a study of response to subunit inactivated influenza vaccine. TCRdb itself ran the RT-PCR reads through MiXCR, one entry per CDR3 protein. Among about 520,000 distinct CDR3 sequences listed, 9.5% to 13% were seen once. The source was PBMCs from blood, collected 40 to 50 days after vaccination. These receptors originate from a man aged 50-60 years who received an inactivated influenza vaccine.

This rearrangement joins TRBV4-1 to TRBJ1-1; D may be TRBD1 (5 bases). The V and J ends lost 3 bases and 0 bases respectively, with 20 bases between them. Germline assignment: CDR1 MGHRA and CDR2 YSYEKL. The CDR3 extends over 18 amino acids. For the CDR3, the DNA is TGCGCCAGCAGCCATTCGGATGGAGGGGCTTTCATGAACACTGAAGCTTTCTTT. Translating gives CASSHSDGGAFMNTEAFF.

This clonotype came up many times. The chain links TRBV7-6 to TRBJ2-1, with D uncertain. CDR3 size: 12 residues. The ends were cut back, 1 base at V and 7 bases at J, with 5 bases in the middle. Germline loops: CDR1 SGHVS, CDR2 FNYEAQ. The chain's CDR3 is CASSLDGNEQFF. CDR3 DNA: TGTGCCAGCAGCTTAGACGGTAATGAGCAGTTCTTC.

This clonotype has just a few counts. The chain couples TRBV12-3 or TRBV12-4 to TRBJ2-5; D possibly matches TRBD1 or TRBD2 (5 bases each). V was clipped by 4 bases and J by 5 bases, with 11 bases between them. The CDR3 is 13 residues long. This chain's CDR3 is CASSSGTMETQYF. The CDR3 DNA follows: TGTGCCAGCAGTTCCGGGACGATGGAGACCCAGTACTTC.

V gene TRBV20-1 combines with J gene TRBJ1-1; no clear D gene. Germline CDR1 reads DFQATT; CDR2 reads SNEGSKA (reference sequence). This CDR3 contains 12 residues. V dropped 3 bases and J dropped 1 base, with 6 bases sitting between them. CDR3 protein: CSASRTNTEAFF. Written as DNA, the CDR3 is TGCAGTGCTAGCCGTACGAACACTGAAGCTTTCTTT.

This clonotype was recorded a few times. V usage is TRBV18 and J usage is TRBJ1-1; D unresolved. There are 16 residues in the CDR3. The V end was cut by 4 bases, the J end by 0 bases, with 15 bases between. Germline CDR1 KGHSH, CDR2 LQKENI. Here the CDR3 DNA reads TGTGCCAGCTCACTCAACGGACCGACTATGAACACTGAAGCTTTCTTT. Its protein is CASSLNGPTMNTEAFF.

This clonotype was detected many times. The chain couples TRBV12-3 or TRBV12-4 to TRBJ1-1; tentative D call: TRBD1 (6 bases). Trimming removed 5 bases at V and 3 bases at J, with 19 bases between. The CDR3 is 16 residues long. CDR3 sequence reads: CASSAARGRLYTEAFF. CDR3 sequence (DNA): TGTGCCAGCAGTGCCGCCAGGGGAAGGTTGTACACTGAAGCTTTCTTT.

There are many counts of this clonotype. CDR3 coding DNA: TGTGCCACCAGACGAGGGACTAGCAGCAATGAGCAGTTCTTC. This translates into CATRRGTSSNEQFF. The rearrangement joins TRBV24-1 to TRBJ2-1, with 9 bases that match TRBD2. The CDR3 consists of 14 residues. Germline V CDR1 and CDR2: KGHDR, SFDVKD. V lost 7 bases, J lost 6 bases, and 6 bases stayed unmatched.

Many counts were recorded for this clonotype. The rearrangement links TRBV12-3 or TRBV12-4 to TRBJ1-2; D unresolved. The CDR3 runs to 12 residues. The V end lost 3 bases, the J end lost 6 bases, and 8 bases lay between the germline ends. The CDR3 coding sequence is TGTGCCAGCAGTTTGGCACCCGATGGCTACACCTTC. It translates to CASSLAPDGYTF.

The rearrangement uses TRBV12-3 or TRBV12-4 and TRBJ2-1; a possible D gene is TRBD2 (7 bases). V was cut by 3 bases and J by 8 bases, with 14 bases left in between. This CDR3 contains 14 residues. This chain's CDR3 is CASSLGGQWDEQFF. The CDR3 region has the DNA TGTGCCAGCAGTTTGGGGGGGCAGTGGGATGAGCAGTTCTTC.

This clonotype was seen repeatedly, ten times or more. V gene TRBV24-1 combines with J gene TRBJ2-5, with 11 positions matching TRBD1. Germline trimming cut 9 bases from V and 5 bases from J; bases unmatched to any gene: 10. Germline loops: CDR1 KGHDR, CDR2 SFDVKD. The CDR3 has 15 amino acids. CDR3 nucleotide sequence: TGTGCCACCGGGGAGGACAGGGGGCCGTGGGAGACCCAGTACTTC. It encodes CATGEDRGPWETQYF.

This clonotype occurred a few times. V and J are TRBV20-1 and TRBJ2-1, with 8 bases matching TRBD2. This CDR3 spans 14 amino acids. CDR1 and CDR2 (germline): DFQATT, SNEGSKA (reference sequence). With 7 bases clipped from V and 2 bases from J, the junction kept 7 bases outside the gene matches. The CDR3 region is CSVAAGGTYNEQFF. The CDR3 coding sequence is TGCAGTGTTGCTGCGGGAGGCACCTACAATGAGCAGTTCTTC.

As to this clonotype: A much larger clone differs from this one at a single base, so this may be a read error. V and J are TRBV7-2 and TRBJ2-3; D gene uncertain. CDR3 length equals 15 residues. The V end was cut by 1 base, the J end by 2 bases, with 10 bases between. Germline V gene data show CDR1 as SGHTA and CDR2 as FQGNSA. CDR3 sequence: CASSLGSRSTDTQYF. The CDR3 DNA sequence: TGTGCCAGCAGCTTAGGGAGCAGATCCACAGATACGCAGTATTTT.

This clonotype appeared many times. The rearrangement links TRBV10-3 to TRBJ2-5; the D is unclear. The CDR3 has 15 residues. Germline CDR1 is ENHRY and CDR2 is SYGVKD. Trimming pared 1 base from V and 2 bases from J, leaving 11 bases between. The CDR3 nucleotides are TGTGCCATCAGTGAGTTGGAGTCCGATCAAGAGACCCAGTACTTC. It yields the protein CAISELESDQETQYF.

This clonotype was detected only a few times. The chain is built from TRBV5-1 and TRBJ2-7, with TRBD2 matching 8 bases. The CDR3 consists of 16 residues. Trimming at V came to 0 bases and at J to 4 bases, leaving 9 bases not matched to a gene. In germline, CDR1 is SGHRS, CDR2 YFSETQ. The CDR3 region is CASSLVGGRNLYEQYF. The CDR3 DNA reads TGCGCCAGCAGCTTGGTGGGCGGGAGGAACTTGTACGAGCAGTACTTC.

This clonotype was counted only a few times. The genes are TRBV30 and TRBJ1-1; D remains unclear. In germline, CDR1 is GTSNPN, CDR2 SVGIG (reference sequence). The length of the CDR3 is 14 residues. V was pared by 2 bases and J by 4 bases, with 14 bases between. CDR3: CAWSPRSLATEAFF. CDR3 nucleotides: TGTGCCTGGAGTCCCCGGTCTCTTGCCACTGAAGCTTTCTTT.

This chain links TRBV28 with TRBJ2-7, with D possibly being TRBD1 (6 bases). Germline CDR1 and CDR2: MDHEN and SYDVKM. Trimming left V 5 bases short and J 4 bases short, with 18 bases between. The CDR3 has 15 amino acids. DNA for the CDR3: TGTGCCAGCAGTACCTCAGGGGCTGGGGTTTACGAGCAGTACTTC. Translated: CASSTSGAGVYEQYF.

This clonotype was counted only a few times. The chain is built from TRBV20-1 and TRBJ2-7; 8 nucleotides match TRBD2. V dropped 8 bases and J dropped 5; count of bases not matched to a gene: 11. The germline gives CDR1 DFQATT, CDR2 SNEGSKA (reference sequence). The CDR3 extends over 13 amino acids. The CDR3 DNA sequence: TGCAGTCCAACAAGGACTAGCACGCACGAGCAGTACTTC. It encodes CSPTRTSTHEQYF.

The V and J genes are TRBV12-5 and TRBJ1-3, with 9 nucleotides matching TRBD1. Losses at the gene ends were 7 bases for V and 3 bases for J; bases not matched to a gene: 4. The germline gives CDR1 LGHNT, CDR2 FRNRAP. This CDR3 is built from 14 residues. CDR3 sequence reads: CASAVGQGGNTIYF. The CDR3 nucleotides read TGTGCTAGTGCCGTGGGACAGGGTGGAAACACCATATATTTT.

The table lists this clonotype with a few counts. The chain couples TRBV7-9 to TRBJ2-7, with 7 bases that match TRBD2. CDR1 is SEHNR and CDR2 is FQNEAQ in the germline V gene (reference sequence). The CDR3 has 17 residues. V shed 5 bases, J shed 3 bases, and the junction held 16 bases outside the gene matches. The CDR3 DNA follows: TGTGCCAGCAGCCTGACAGTTACGGCTAGCGGAAACTACGAGCAGTACTTC. Residues: CASSLTVTASGNYEQYF.

This clonotype was counted at least ten times. The chain carries TRBV20-1 and TRBJ2-7; D ambiguous. Trimming left V 0 bases short and J 5 bases short, with 14 bases between. Germline values: CDR1 DFQATT, CDR2 SNEGSKA (reference sequence). This CDR3 spans 14 amino acids. The CDR3 nucleotides are TGCAGTGCTAGAGATCGGGCTAAATACGACGAGCAGTACTTC. Residues: CSARDRAKYDEQYF.

The V and J genes are TRBV6-6 and TRBJ2-5; 7 bases are a match to TRBD1. Germline CDR1 and CDR2: MNHNY and SVGAGI (reference sequence). J gave up 3 bases and V 8 bases, and 0 bases lay outside the gene matches. The CDR3 has 11 amino acids. CDR3 DNA: TGTGCCAGCGGACAGGAAGAGACCCAGTACTTC. Protein: CASGQEETQYF.

This clonotype was seen only a few times. This chain links TRBV6-5 with TRBJ2-7, with D tentatively TRBD2 (6 bases). Trimming cost V 6 bases and J 5 bases, with 8 bases left between them. The CDR3 is 11 amino acids. Germline assignment: CDR1 MNHEY and CDR2 SVGAGI. CDR3 loop: CASSRLDEQYF. The CDR3 region has the DNA TGTGCCAGCAGCCGACTAGACGAGCAGTACTTC.

This chain uses TRBV4-1 with TRBJ2-7, with D perhaps TRBD1 or TRBD2 (6 bases each). V was cut by 1 base and J by 4 bases, with 17 bases left in between. Germline V gene lookup returns CDR1 MGHRA and CDR2 YSYEKL. The CDR3 loop spans 16 amino acids. This chain's CDR3 is CASSQVWGRGGYEQYF. The CDR3 nucleotides read TGCGCCAGCAGCCAAGTGTGGGGCAGGGGAGGTTACGAGCAGTACTTC.

This clonotype turned up a few times. The V gene is TRBV24-1, the J gene TRBJ2-1; D is perhaps TRBD2 (6 bases). The germline V gene has CDR1 KGHDR and CDR2 SFDVKD. The CDR3 is made up of 16 amino acids. The V end lost 3 bases, the J end lost 2 bases, and 13 bases lay between the germline ends. CDR3 nucleotides: TGTGCCACCAGTGATGGTGGTAGCGGAACCTACAATGAGCAGTTCTTC. Amino acids: CATSDGGSGTYNEQFF.

V is TRBV7-2 and J is TRBJ1-2; 9 bases fit TRBD1. V lost 6 bases and J lost 0; bases outside the gene matches: 2. The CDR3 is made up of 14 amino acids. The germline V gene encodes CDR1 SGHTA and CDR2 FQGNSA. The CDR3 nucleotides are TGTGCCAGCAGGACAGGGGGGACTAACTATGGCTACACCTTC. Translated, it gives CASRTGGTNYGYTF.